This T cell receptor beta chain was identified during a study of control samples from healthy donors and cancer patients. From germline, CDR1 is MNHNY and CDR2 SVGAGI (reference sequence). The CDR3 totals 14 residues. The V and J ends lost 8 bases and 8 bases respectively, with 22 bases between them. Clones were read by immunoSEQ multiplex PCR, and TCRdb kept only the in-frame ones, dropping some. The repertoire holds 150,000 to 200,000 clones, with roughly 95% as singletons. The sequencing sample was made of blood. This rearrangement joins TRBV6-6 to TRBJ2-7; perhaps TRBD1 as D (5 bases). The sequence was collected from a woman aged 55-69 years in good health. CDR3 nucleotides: TGTGCCAGCCACCCTTCAGGGAAGAGCTTAAAGCAGTACTTC. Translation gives CASHPSGKSLKQYF.